Presented here are 8 T cell receptor beta chains from one specimen sequenced in a study of breast tumors, draining lymph nodes, adjacent tissues. Samples came from axillary lymph nodes draining the breast cancer. TCRdb independently ran MiXCR on the multiplex PCR reads; one entry per CDR3 protein. The table lists about 230,000 distinct CDR3 sequences, 32% of them singletons. Material: axillary lymph node tissue. The origin of the receptors is a female donor with breast cancer. Some clones in this sample may be carry-over from other donors' samples.

There are many counts of this clonotype. This chain uses TRBV20-1 with TRBJ2-4; no definite D call. Trimming took off 1 base at V and 0 bases at J, with 10 bases between the two ends. The CDR3 is 15 residues long. Germline V gene sequence: CDR1 DFQATT, CDR2 SNEGSKA (reference sequence). The CDR3 region is CSARADLGAKNIQYF. The CDR3 DNA is TGCAGTGCTAGAGCGGATCTTGGAGCCAAAAACATTCAGTACTTC.

For this clonotype: One end of the junction fails to match germline, which may point to a read error. The chain recombines TRBV7-8 with TRBJ2-1; D may correspond to TRBD1 or TRBD2 (5 bases each). Germline loops: CDR1 SGHVS, CDR2 FQNEAQ. The CDR3 length is 16 residues. The CDR3 coding sequence is TGTACCAGCAGCTTAAGTCCGAGGGGCTCCTACAATGGGCAGTTCTTC. Amino acid sequence: CTSSLSPRGSYNGQFF. The whole variable domain, remainder taken from reference TRBV7-8 and TRBJ2-1, is GAGVSQSPRYKVAKRGQDVALRCDPISGHVSLFWYQQALGQGPEFLTYFQNEAQLDKSGLPSDRFFAERPEGSVSTLKIQRTQQEDSAVYLCTSSLSPRGSYNGQFFGPGTRLTVL.

There are many counts of this clonotype. The chain recombines TRBV20-1 with TRBJ2-3; unclear D gene. Trimming cost V 5 bases and J 1 base, with 13 bases left between them. The germline gives CDR1 DFQATT, CDR2 SNEGSKA (reference sequence). This CDR3 has 14 amino acids. This CDR3 is CSAFSLEGTDTQYF. In nucleotides, the CDR3 is TGCAGTGCTTTCTCCCTTGAGGGCACAGATACGCAGTATTTT.

This sequence joins TRBV6-9 and TRBJ2-5; D is possibly TRBD1 or TRBD2 (5 bases each). Germline CDR1 reads MNHGY; CDR2 reads SVAAGI. The CDR3 is 13 amino acids. V gave up 11 bases and J gave up 3 bases, with 16 bases separating them. The CDR3 loop is CAEIGTLEETQYF. CDR3 DNA: TGTGCCGAGATCGGGACGCTCGAAGAGACCCAGTACTTC.

This clonotype was picked up a small number of times. With a much larger clone just one base away, this may be a read error. The genes are TRBV12-3 or TRBV12-4 and TRBJ2-1, with D perhaps being TRBD1 or TRBD2 (5 bases each). This CDR3 spans 14 amino acids. V lost 3 bases and J lost 7, with 13 bases in between. The CDR3 region is CASSFGDLGNEQFF. DNA for the CDR3: TGTGCCAGCAGTTTCGGGGACCTCGGGAATGAGCAGTTCTTC.

This clonotype has ten or more counts. This chain links TRBV27 with TRBJ1-3; TRBD1 agrees at 7 bases. The germline V gene has CDR1 MNHEY and CDR2 SMNVEV (reference sequence). The CDR3 totals 16 residues. V was pared by 5 bases and J by 0 bases, with 7 bases of the junction left unmatched. The CDR3 reads CASSPTGARSGNTIYF. Here the CDR3 DNA reads TGTGCCAGCAGTCCTACAGGGGCCCGCTCTGGAAACACCATATATTTT.

This clonotype has at least ten counts. The junction departs from germline at one end; a sequencing error may be responsible. The genes are TRBV6-6 and TRBJ1-2; the D is unclear. The length of the CDR3 is 14 residues. Germline CDR1 and CDR2: MNHNY and SVGAGI (reference sequence). Here the CDR3 reads CASSHSRADYGYTF. The CDR3 DNA reads TGTGCCAGCAGTCACTCGCGGGCCGACTATGGCTACACCTTC.

This clonotype was recorded at least ten times. The rearrangement uses TRBV11-2 and TRBJ1-4; the D gene is possibly TRBD1 (5 bases). This CDR3 spans 16 amino acids. From germline, CDR1 is SGHAT and CDR2 FQNNGV. The V and J ends lost 4 bases and 0 bases respectively, with 12 bases between them. DNA for the CDR3: TGTGCCAGCAGCTGGAAGGGGCTTGCAACTAATGAAAAACTGTTTTTT. Protein sequence: CASSWKGLATNEKLFF.